This T cell receptor beta chain was sequenced in a study of blood T cell repertoires in COVID-19. Overall study: COVID-19 samples collected from the United States, Italy and Spain covered acute and convalescent phases.

The data were produced by immunoSEQ multiplex PCR, yet TCRdb's version contains in-frame clones alone and is incomplete. In the table there are fewer than 350,000 clones, 86% of which are singletons. The V gene's germline CDR1 is MNHEY and CDR2 SVGEGT. Trimming took 2 bases from V and 5 from J, leaving 6 bases between them. CDR3 length equals 12 residues. The sample consisted of PBMCs or T cells enriched from blood (not recorded which). The chain has TRBV6-2 or TRBV6-3 and TRBJ1-2, with no clear D. The receptor was isolated from a woman between 40 and 50 years old with acute COVID-19. The CDR3 region is CASSYTSYGYTF. The CDR3, as DNA: TGTGCCAGCAGTTACACTTCTTATGGCTACACCTTC.